A selection of T cell receptor beta chains follows, all from one sample in a study of cytomegalovirus exposure and HLA in healthy donors. Using immunoSEQ multiplex PCR, the repertoire was profiled, and TCRdb retains in-frame clones only, with some absent. The table records some 150,000 clones, about three quarters of them present only once. Sequenced material: PBMCs. The source of these receptors is a woman aged 30 to 39 in good health and CMV-seronegative. CDR3s include the opening cysteine and the closing phenylalanine or tryptophan. The order of the fields is V gene, CDR3 length, clone size, D gene, J gene, CDR3 DNA, CDR3 protein. D genes are given only for firm matches. Only some rows state a clone size, as once, few, many or a class for expanded clones.

v_call: TRBV2; cdr3_length: 11; clone_size: few; d_call: .; j_call: TRBJ1-4; cdr3_nt: TGTGCCAGCAGTACGACAGAAAAACTGTTTTTT; cdr3_aa: CASSTTEKLFF
v_call: TRBV5-1; cdr3_length: 14; clone_size: .; d_call: TRBD1; j_call: TRBJ1-1; cdr3_nt: TGCGCCAGCAGATGGACAGGGGATAACACTGAAGCTTTCTTT; cdr3_aa: CASRWTGDNTEAFF
v_call: TRBV27; cdr3_length: 15; clone_size: once; d_call: .; j_call: TRBJ1-1; cdr3_nt: TGTGCCAGCAGTTTATCGGGGGAGGGGGTCTCTGAAGCTTTCTTT; cdr3_aa: CASSLSGEGVSEAFF
v_call: TRBV6-5; cdr3_length: 15; clone_size: few; d_call: TRBD1; j_call: TRBJ2-4; cdr3_nt: TGTGCCAGCAGACCCAGGGGGCTAGCCAAAAACATTCAGTACTTC; cdr3_aa: CASRPRGLAKNIQYF
v_call: TRBV25-1; cdr3_length: 14; clone_size: .; d_call: TRBD1; j_call: TRBJ1-6; cdr3_nt: TGTGCCAGCAGGTCGACAGGGTTGTATTCACCCCTCCACTTT; cdr3_aa: CASRSTGLYSPLHF
v_call: TRBV5-4; cdr3_length: 14; clone_size: .; d_call: TRBD1; j_call: TRBJ1-2; cdr3_nt: TGTGCCAGCAGCCCTCAAAGACAGGGAGGAGGCTACACCTTC; cdr3_aa: CASSPQRQGGGYTF
v_call: TRBV28; cdr3_length: 14; clone_size: .; d_call: .; j_call: TRBJ1-1; cdr3_nt: TGTGCCAGCAGTTTATCAGGGCCCAACACTGAAGCTTTCTTT; cdr3_aa: CASSLSGPNTEAFF
v_call: TRBV6-5; cdr3_length: 15; clone_size: .; d_call: TRBD1; j_call: TRBJ1-1; cdr3_nt: TGTGCCAGCAGTTACCTACAGGGGGCCAACACTGAAGCTTTCTTT; cdr3_aa: CASSYLQGANTEAFF
v_call: TRBV6-6; cdr3_length: 16; clone_size: few; d_call: TRBD1; j_call: TRBJ1-1; cdr3_nt: TGTGCCAGCAGTTCCGGGACAGCAAGCATGAACACTGAAGCTTTCTTT; cdr3_aa: CASSSGTASMNTEAFF
v_call: TRBV7-2; cdr3_length: 12; clone_size: .; d_call: .; j_call: TRBJ2-5; cdr3_nt: TGTGCCAGCAGCTTAGGTAGAGAGACCCAGTACTTC; cdr3_aa: CASSLGRETQYF
v_call: TRBV5-5; cdr3_length: 12; clone_size: .; d_call: TRBD1; j_call: TRBJ1-4; cdr3_nt: TGTGCCAGCAGCCGACAGGGGGAAAAACTGTTTTTT; cdr3_aa: CASSRQGEKLFF
v_call: TRBV4-1; cdr3_length: 14; clone_size: few; d_call: .; j_call: TRBJ2-2; cdr3_nt: TGCGCCAGCAGCCAAGAAAGGGGTCCCGGGGAGCTGTTTTTT; cdr3_aa: CASSQERGPGELFF
v_call: TRBV6-6; cdr3_length: 15; clone_size: .; d_call: .; j_call: TRBJ1-2; cdr3_nt: TGTGCCAGCAGTTACTCGATGGGGGCCAACTATGGCTACACCTTC; cdr3_aa: CASSYSMGANYGYTF
v_call: TRBV5-1; cdr3_length: 15; clone_size: .; d_call: TRBD2; j_call: TRBJ2-1; cdr3_nt: TGCGCCAGCAGCGCGGGACTAGCCGGAGGAAATGAGCAGTTCTTC; cdr3_aa: CASSAGLAGGNEQFF
v_call: TRBV6-1; cdr3_length: 12; clone_size: .; d_call: .; j_call: TRBJ2-7; cdr3_nt: TGTGCCAGCAGTGAAACCCAGGGCCAGCAGTACTTC; cdr3_aa: CASSETQGQQYF
v_call: TRBV7-2; cdr3_length: 14; clone_size: .; d_call: .; j_call: TRBJ1-5; cdr3_nt: TGTGCCGTCGGGGGACGGGTGGGCAATCAGCCCCAGCATTTT; cdr3_aa: CAVGGRVGNQPQHF
v_call: TRBV27; cdr3_length: 15; clone_size: .; d_call: .; j_call: TRBJ1-2; cdr3_nt: TGTGCCAGCAGTTTTGGGGCCTTTAGCAACTATGGCTACACCTTC; cdr3_aa: CASSFGAFSNYGYTF
v_call: TRBV5-1; cdr3_length: 13; clone_size: .; d_call: .; j_call: TRBJ1-1; cdr3_nt: TGCGCCAGCAGCCCCCTTCCGGAGACTGAAGCTTTCTTT; cdr3_aa: CASSPLPETEAFF
v_call: TRBV7-8; cdr3_length: 13; clone_size: .; d_call: .; j_call: TRBJ2-7; cdr3_nt: TGTGCCAGCAGCTTAGTGGGCCCGTACGAGCAGTACTTC; cdr3_aa: CASSLVGPYEQYF
v_call: TRBV6-5; cdr3_length: 14; clone_size: .; d_call: .; j_call: TRBJ1-4; cdr3_nt: TGTGCCAGCAGGAGAGGCACGGGTATGGAAAAACTGTTTTTT; cdr3_aa: CASRRGTGMEKLFF
v_call: TRBV5-8; cdr3_length: 16; clone_size: .; d_call: TRBD1; j_call: TRBJ1-5; cdr3_nt: TGTGCCAGCAGCTTGGGCGGGACAGGGCTTGGTCAGCCCCAGCATTTT; cdr3_aa: CASSLGGTGLGQPQHF
v_call: TRBV6-5; cdr3_length: 14; clone_size: .; d_call: TRBD2; j_call: TRBJ2-3; cdr3_nt: TGTGCCAGCAGATCGTTCCGGGGGGCAGATACGCAGTATTTT; cdr3_aa: CASRSFRGADTQYF
v_call: TRBV4-3; cdr3_length: 14; clone_size: once; d_call: TRBD1; j_call: TRBJ2-7; cdr3_nt: TGCGCCAGCAGCCCCCGACAGGGGCGGTACGAGCAGTACTTC; cdr3_aa: CASSPRQGRYEQYF
v_call: TRBV10-3; cdr3_length: 12; clone_size: once; d_call: TRBD1; j_call: TRBJ1-1; cdr3_nt: TGTGCCATCAGTGAAGGGGACAGGGTTGCTTTCTTT; cdr3_aa: CAISEGDRVAFF
v_call: TRBV29-1; cdr3_length: 14; clone_size: .; d_call: .; j_call: TRBJ1-1; cdr3_nt: TGCAGCGTTATGGGGGGACCAATGAACACTGAAGCTTTCTTT; cdr3_aa: CSVMGGPMNTEAFF
v_call: TRBV6-1; cdr3_length: 13; clone_size: .; d_call: .; j_call: TRBJ2-7; cdr3_nt: TGTGCCAGCAGTACAACAGGGTTCTACGAGCAGTACTTC; cdr3_aa: CASSTTGFYEQYF
v_call: TRBV30; cdr3_length: 12; clone_size: .; d_call: TRBD1; j_call: TRBJ1-1; cdr3_nt: TGTGCCTGGATAACAGGGGTCACTGAAGCTTTCTTT; cdr3_aa: CAWITGVTEAFF
v_call: TRBV5-1; cdr3_length: 17; clone_size: .; d_call: .; j_call: TRBJ1-2; cdr3_nt: TGCGCCAGCAGCTCCCAAGGCGGAGCAAGAACCACTTATGGCTACACCTTC; cdr3_aa: CASSSQGGARTTYGYTF
v_call: TRBV9; cdr3_length: 14; clone_size: .; d_call: TRBD2; j_call: TRBJ2-2; cdr3_nt: TGTGCCAGCAGCCCTCGGGGGGTAGACGGGGAGCTGTTTTTT; cdr3_aa: CASSPRGVDGELFF
v_call: TRBV5-1; cdr3_length: 14; clone_size: .; d_call: .; j_call: TRBJ2-2; cdr3_nt: TGCGCCAGCAGCTTGGGACAGAACACCGGGGAGCTGTTTTTT; cdr3_aa: CASSLGQNTGELFF
v_call: TRBV5-1; cdr3_length: 14; clone_size: .; d_call: TRBD2; j_call: TRBJ2-3; cdr3_nt: TGCGCCAGTTCACTAGCGGGGTACACAGATACGCAGTATTTT; cdr3_aa: CASSLAGYTDTQYF
v_call: TRBV19; cdr3_length: 16; clone_size: .; d_call: TRBD2; j_call: TRBJ2-7; cdr3_nt: TGTGCCAGTAGTAAAGAGCTGACTAGCGTCTCCTACGAGCAGTACTTC; cdr3_aa: CASSKELTSVSYEQYF
v_call: TRBV30; cdr3_length: 14; clone_size: .; d_call: .; j_call: TRBJ1-3; cdr3_nt: TGTGCCTGGAGGAGGACTGTCTCTGGAAACACCATATATTTT; cdr3_aa: CAWRRTVSGNTIYF
v_call: TRBV27; cdr3_length: 15; clone_size: .; d_call: .; j_call: TRBJ1-5; cdr3_nt: TGTGCCAGCAGTTGGGCCAGGGATAGGAATCAGCCCCAGCATTTT; cdr3_aa: CASSWARDRNQPQHF
v_call: TRBV28; cdr3_length: 18; clone_size: few; d_call: TRBD1; j_call: TRBJ2-6; cdr3_nt: TGTGCCAGCATCGCCACGAGGGGGCGGTCTACTGGGGCCAACGTCCTGACTTTC; cdr3_aa: CASIATRGRSTGANVLTF
v_call: TRBV5-1; cdr3_length: 14; clone_size: .; d_call: .; j_call: TRBJ1-3; cdr3_nt: TGCGCCAGCAGCTTGGGAGGTTCTGGAAACACCATATATTTT; cdr3_aa: CASSLGGSGNTIYF
v_call: TRBV6-1; cdr3_length: 14; clone_size: once; d_call: .; j_call: TRBJ2-7; cdr3_nt: TGTGCCAGCAGTGAAGCTCAGACAGATTACGAGCAGTACTTC; cdr3_aa: CASSEAQTDYEQYF
v_call: TRBV29-1; cdr3_length: 15; clone_size: few; d_call: TRBD1; j_call: TRBJ2-3; cdr3_nt: TGCAGCGCCTCCGGGACAGCGGAAAGCACAGATACGCAGTATTTT; cdr3_aa: CSASGTAESTDTQYF
v_call: TRBV7-9; cdr3_length: 15; clone_size: .; d_call: TRBD1; j_call: TRBJ1-4; cdr3_nt: TGTGCCAGCAGCTGGGGGACAGGGGTGGGTGAAAAACTGTTTTTT; cdr3_aa: CASSWGTGVGEKLFF
v_call: TRBV14; cdr3_length: 15; clone_size: .; d_call: .; j_call: TRBJ1-6; cdr3_nt: TGTGCCAGCAGCCCCTCGGGGGGGACAAATTCACCCCTCCACTTT; cdr3_aa: CASSPSGGTNSPLHF
v_call: TRBV15; cdr3_length: 14; clone_size: .; d_call: TRBD1; j_call: TRBJ1-2; cdr3_nt: TGTGCCACCAGCAGAAGTGACAGGGGGTCTGGCTACACCTTC; cdr3_aa: CATSRSDRGSGYTF
v_call: TRBV6-1; cdr3_length: 13; clone_size: few; d_call: .; j_call: TRBJ1-2; cdr3_nt: TGTGCCAGCAGTGAAGCGGGCCTTAGGGGCTACACCTTC; cdr3_aa: CASSEAGLRGYTF
v_call: TRBV30; cdr3_length: 16; clone_size: once; d_call: .; j_call: TRBJ1-3; cdr3_nt: TGTGCCTGGAGTTGGCGGCGAGGAGGTCCTGGAAACACCATATATTTT; cdr3_aa: CAWSWRRGGPGNTIYF
v_call: TRBV28; cdr3_length: 16; clone_size: .; d_call: TRBD1; j_call: TRBJ1-4; cdr3_nt: TGTGCCAGCAGTCCCATAGGACAGGGGAAATCTCAGAAACTGTTTTTT; cdr3_aa: CASSPIGQGKSQKLFF
v_call: TRBV18; cdr3_length: 16; clone_size: .; d_call: .; j_call: TRBJ1-1; cdr3_nt: TGTGCCAGCTCACCATCGTCCCCTTCTACGAACACTGAAGCTTTCTTT; cdr3_aa: CASSPSSPSTNTEAFF
v_call: TRBV5-6; cdr3_length: 16; clone_size: .; d_call: .; j_call: TRBJ1-2; cdr3_nt: TGTGCCAGCAGCAGATTGGACAGCCAACATAGTTATGGCTACACCTTC; cdr3_aa: CASSRLDSQHSYGYTF